The clone carrying this TCR beta chain appeared a few times. Its antigen is not identified. These data are taken from a study of T cell responses to AZD1222 COVID-19 vaccine. Whole-study findings and limits: The sample set comprised mostly white British donors with more females, and clonal diversity was possibly underestimated. The reported proportion of spike-specific TCRs targeting unmutated variant regions was nearly half. Without day 14 samples, only post-peak T cell repertoires were studied.

CDR3 size: 14 residues. Trimming removed 0 bases at V and 1 base at J, with 6 bases between. The germline V gene has CDR1 SGHTA and CDR2 FQGNSA. This table comes from immunoSEQ multiplex PCR, and its TCRdb copy is limited to in-frame clones, with some not included. The sample lists 140,000 to 150,000 clones; approximately 78% were seen once. This rearrangement joins TRBV7-2 to TRBJ2-5; TRBD2 might be the D (6 bases). This clonotype was sampled from an adult in good health. This specimen was peripheral blood, taken on day 0 of MenACWY control vaccination. The CDR3 sequence is CASSLAGGQETQYF. In DNA, the CDR3 is TGTGCCAGCAGCTTAGCGGGGGGCCAAGAGACCCAGTACTTC. Complete variable domain (other parts from reference TRBV7-2 and TRBJ2-5): GAGVSQSPSNKVTEKGKDVELRCDPISGHTALYWYRQSLGQGLEFLIYFQGNSAPDKSGLPSDRFSAERTGGSVSTLTIQRTQQEDSAVYLCASSLAGGQETQYFGPGTRLLVL.